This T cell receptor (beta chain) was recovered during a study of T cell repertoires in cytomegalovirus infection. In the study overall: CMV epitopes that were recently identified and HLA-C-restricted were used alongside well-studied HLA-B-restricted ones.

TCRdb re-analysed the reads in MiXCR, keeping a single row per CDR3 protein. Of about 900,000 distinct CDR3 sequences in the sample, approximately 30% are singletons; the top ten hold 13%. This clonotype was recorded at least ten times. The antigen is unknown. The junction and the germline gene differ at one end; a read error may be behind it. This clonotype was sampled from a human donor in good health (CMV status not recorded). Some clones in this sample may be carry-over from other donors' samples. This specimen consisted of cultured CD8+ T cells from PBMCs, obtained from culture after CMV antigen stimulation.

The CDR3 DNA is TGTGCTAGCAGCTTAGTGGACAGGGGAGGAGAGACCCAGTACTTC. Protein product: CASSLVDRGGETQYF. The chain has TRBV7-7 and TRBJ2-5; TRBD1 aligns across 9 bases. Germline V CDR1 and CDR2: SSHAT, FNYEAQ (reference sequence). The CDR3 is 15 residues long.